The text below deals with one T cell receptor beta chain. Its antigen remains unidentified. This may come from a read error, since a much larger clone is one base off. The CDR3 totals 16 residues. Germline V gene data show CDR1 as KGHDR and CDR2 as SFDVKD. V dropped 1 base and J dropped 6 bases, with 17 bases sitting between them. This record comes from a study of blood T cells in healthy people across ages. Primed by a sample-barcoded 5' primer and a J-beta primer mix, a second PCR proceeded for roughly 7 to 11 cycles. A tag from a template-switch adaptor with 12 random nucleotides marked each cDNA molecule. From the 5' RACE reads, TCRdb called clonotypes with MiXCR, one entry per CDR3 protein. The table has about 640,000 distinct CDR3 sequences, around 31% seen once. Whole-study findings and limits: Unsorted PBMCs ruled out conclusive naive versus antigen-experienced comparison.

The TCR sequence derives from an elderly woman in good health. The genes are TRBV24-1 and TRBJ1-2; D may be TRBD1 (5 bases). Source material: blood. The CDR3 DNA is TGTGCCACCAGTGATTTAGAAGGCGAGGGACGGGATGGCTACACCTTC. Protein sequence: CATSDLEGEGRDGYTF.